Below are 24 T cell receptor beta chains sequenced from a single sample in a study of PD-L1 blockade in urothelial cancer. Documented time point: pretreatment peripheral blood. The method was immunoSEQ multiplex PCR; TCRdb's version includes in-frame clones alone and lacks a portion of them. Of fewer than 45,000 clones in the sample, about 88% were seen once. This sample comprised PBMCs, obtained around atezolizumab (anti-PD-L1) treatment. These receptor sequences come from a donor over 35 with urothelial cancer.

This clone was recorded a few times. The chain is built from TRBV29-1 and TRBJ1-2, with D unresolved. Germline V gene sequence: CDR1 SQVTM, CDR2 ANQGSEA. V dropped 0 bases and J dropped 3 bases, with 14 bases sitting between them. The length of the CDR3 is 15 residues. CDR3: CSVEDLAGSDYGYTF. CDR3 bases: TGCAGCGTTGAAGATCTGGCCGGGAGTGACTATGGCTACACCTTC.

J is TRBJ2-3 and V is TRBV28, with D uncertain. Germline V lookup: CDR1 MDHEN, CDR2 SYDVKM. The ends were cut back, 5 bases at V and 12 bases at J, with 12 bases in the middle. There are 11 residues in the CDR3. The CDR3 spells CASSDQRGQYF. In nucleotides, the CDR3 is TGTGCCAGCAGTGACCAACGCGGCCAGTATTTT. Drawing the rest from reference TRBV28 and TRBJ2-3, the complete variable domain is DVKVTQSSRYLVKRTGEKVFLECVQDMDHENMFWYRQDPGLGLRLIYFSYDVKMKEKGDIPEGYSVSREKKERFSLILESASTNQTSMYLCASSDQRGQYFGPGTRLTVL.

This clone was seen only once. J is TRBJ2-1 and V is TRBV29-1, with 13 positions matching TRBD2. CDR3 size: 16 residues. Germline CDR1 reads SQVTM; CDR2 reads ANQGSEA. V was clipped by 7 bases and J by 3 bases; unmatched bases: 9. The CDR3 region is CSAGRLAGGGYNEQFF. The CDR3 DNA sequence: TGCAGCGCCGGTAGACTAGCGGGAGGAGGCTACAATGAGCAGTTCTTC.

The chain carries TRBV5-4 and TRBJ1-1; no reliable D call. The CDR3 has 14 amino acids. Germline CDR1 reads SGHNT; CDR2 reads YYREEE (reference sequence). V lost 0 bases, J lost 1 base, and 7 bases lay in between. In DNA, the CDR3 is TGTGCCAGCAGCTTGGGGTTGGCGAACACTGAAGCTTTCTTT. It specifies CASSLGLANTEAFF. The full variable domain, rest sourced from reference TRBV5-4 and TRBJ1-1, is ETGVTQSPTHLIKTRGQQVTLRCSSQSGHNTVSWYQQALGQGPQFIFQYYREEENGRGNFPPRFSGLQFPNYSSELNVNALELDDSALYLCASSLGLANTEAFFGQGTRLTVV.

The rearrangement uses TRBV6-5 and TRBJ2-7; 10 nucleotides match TRBD2. This CDR3 has 16 amino acids. V trimming: 2 bases; J trimming: 7 bases; junction bases outside the gene matches: 11. Germline CDR1 reads MNHEY; CDR2 reads SVGAGI. The CDR3 region has the DNA TGTGCCAGCAGTTACCGGACAGCGGGAGGGCCGGGTGAGCAGTACTTC. As protein: CASSYRTAGGPGEQYF.

The V gene is TRBV4-2, the J gene TRBJ2-7; D not resolved. Trimming removed 0 bases from V and 3 bases from J, with 9 bases in between. Germline loops: CDR1 LGHNA, CDR2 YNFKEQ. This CDR3 spans 14 amino acids. The CDR3 here is CASSQEGRFYEQYF. For the CDR3, the DNA is TGTGCCAGCAGCCAAGAGGGCAGGTTCTACGAGCAGTACTTC.

The V gene is TRBV18, the J gene TRBJ1-1; TRBD1 matches at 8 bases. Germline CDR1 is KGHSH and CDR2 is LQKENI. The CDR3 loop spans 13 amino acids. The V and J ends lost 3 bases and 8 bases, in that order; junction bases with no gene match: 5. CDR3 loop: CASSPPTGVEAFF. CDR3 sequence (DNA): TGTGCCAGCTCACCTCCGACAGGGGTGGAAGCTTTCTTT.

The chain recombines TRBV18 with TRBJ2-2; 7 nucleotides line up with TRBD2. V lost 3 bases and J lost 6; bases outside the gene matches: 7. Germline V CDR1 and CDR2: KGHSH, LQKENI. The CDR3 runs 15 residues. CDR3 coding DNA: TGTGCCAGCTCACCTTTGCGGGAGTGGGCCGGGGAGCTGTTTTTT. Encoded protein: CASSPLREWAGELFF. The full variable domain, its missing parts supplied by reference TRBV18 and TRBJ2-2, is NAGVMQNPRHLVRRRGQEARLRCSPMKGHSHVYWYRQLPEEGLKFMVYLQKENIIDESGMPKERFSAEFPKEGPSILRIQQVVRGDSAAYFCASSPLREWAGELFFGEGSRLTVL.

V and J are TRBV5-4 and TRBJ2-5; TRBD2 aligns across 11 bases. Germline-derived CDR1 and CDR2 are SGHNT and YYREEE (reference sequence). Germline trimming cut 0 bases from V and 4 bases from J; bases unmatched to any gene: 2. This CDR3 comprises 15 residues. The CDR3, as DNA: TGTGCCAGCAGCTTGGCCGGGACTAGCGGAGAGACCCAGTACTTC. Its protein is CASSLAGTSGETQYF. Together with reference TRBV5-4 and TRBJ2-5, the CDR3 gives the full variable domain: ETGVTQSPTHLIKTRGQQVTLRCSSQSGHNTVSWYQQALGQGPQFIFQYYREEENGRGNFPPRFSGLQFPNYSSELNVNALELDDSALYLCASSLAGTSGETQYFGPGTRLLVL.

The genes are TRBV4-1 and TRBJ2-5; 7 bases agree with TRBD2. Germline loops: CDR1 MGHRA, CDR2 YSYEKL. The V gene end was trimmed by 0 bases and the J gene end by 4 bases; junction bases not matched to a gene: 8. The CDR3 loop spans 16 amino acids. The CDR3 reads CASSQDAGARGETQYF. The CDR3, as DNA: TGCGCCAGCAGCCAAGATGCGGGAGCAAGGGGAGAGACCCAGTACTTC.

This clone is a singleton in its sample. The V gene is TRBV18, the J gene TRBJ2-7; 7 bases are a match to TRBD1. The CDR3 runs 15 residues. Germline CDR1 reads KGHSH; CDR2 reads LQKENI. Trimming at V came to 2 bases and at J to 4 bases, leaving 8 bases not matched to a gene. The CDR3 reads CASSPTGTVDYEQYF. Here the CDR3 DNA reads TGTGCCAGCTCACCAACCGGGACAGTCGATTACGAGCAGTACTTC. Combining the CDR3 with reference TRBV18 and TRBJ2-7 gives the whole variable domain NAGVMQNPRHLVRRRGQEARLRCSPMKGHSHVYWYRQLPEEGLKFMVYLQKENIIDESGMPKERFSAEFPKEGPSILRIQQVVRGDSAAYFCASSPTGTVDYEQYFGPGTRLTVT.

J is TRBJ1-5 and V is TRBV4-1, with TRBD1 identical over 10 bases. CDR3 size: 17 residues. Losses at the gene ends were 0 bases for V and 7 bases for J; bases not matched to a gene: 9. CDR1 is MGHRA, CDR2 YSYEKL, per germline. For the CDR3, the DNA is TGCGCCAGCAGCCAAGATGGGGACAGGGGTTTAGGGCAGCCCCAGCATTTT. This codes for CASSQDGDRGLGQPQHF.

This chain joins TRBV7-9 and TRBJ1-4, with D possibly being TRBD1 (5 bases). CDR1 and CDR2 from the germline V gene are SEHNR and FQNEAQ (reference sequence). This CDR3 spans 16 amino acids. V lost 5 bases, J lost 4 bases, and 17 bases lay in between. The CDR3 coding sequence is TGTGCCAGCAGCGACACCCGGGGGGGGTTTAATGAAAAACTGTTTTTT. This translates into CASSDTRGGFNEKLFF.

The chain carries TRBV7-3 and TRBJ2-5; weak D call: TRBD2 (7 bases). Germline values: CDR1 SGHTA, CDR2 FQGTGA. The CDR3 length is 16 residues. Trimming stripped 5 bases from V and 1 base from J, with 17 bases between. CDR3 DNA: TGTGCCAGCAGCGTTAGGGGGAGGGGGACCCAAGAGACCCAGTACTTC. It translates to CASSVRGRGTQETQYF. The whole variable domain, filled in from reference TRBV7-3 and TRBJ2-5, reads GAGVSQTPSNKVTEKGKYVELRCDPISGHTALYWYRQSLGQGPEFLIYFQGTGAADDSGLPNDRFFAVRPEGSVSTLKIQRTERGDSAVYLCASSVRGRGTQETQYFGPGTRLLVL.

The chain carries TRBV10-2 and TRBJ1-4, with D perhaps matching TRBD1 (5 bases). Trimming removed 4 bases at V and 4 bases at J, with 10 bases between. Per germline, CDR1 WSHSY and CDR2 SAAADI. The CDR3 runs 14 residues. CDR3 region: CASSAGGINEKLFF. The CDR3 DNA sequence: TGCGCCAGCAGTGCGGGGGGGATTAATGAAAAACTGTTTTTT.

The chain couples TRBV5-5 to TRBJ1-4; D call uncertain. This CDR3 is 16 amino acids long. V lost 0 bases and J 0 bases, leaving 9 bases between the germline ends. Germline V gives CDR1 SGHKS, CDR2 YYEKEE (reference sequence). The CDR3 DNA is TGTGCCAGCAGCTTGGAGGGAGGATCAACTAATGAAAAACTGTTTTTT. Protein: CASSLEGGSTNEKLFF.

The J gene is TRBJ2-2, the V gene TRBV6-1, with D unresolved. V shed 6 bases and J shed 4 bases, with 15 bases lying between them. The CDR3 is made up of 15 amino acids. CDR1 is MNHNS and CDR2 is SASEGT in the germline V gene. The CDR3 protein is CASSAIRLGTGELFF. In DNA, the CDR3 is TGTGCCAGCAGCGCGATCAGGTTGGGCACCGGGGAGCTGTTTTTT.

This chain links TRBV6-6 with TRBJ2-7; the D gene is possibly TRBD2 (7 bases). Between the trimmed V and J ends, which lost 2 bases and 6 bases, there was a span of 14 bases. Germline V CDR1 and CDR2: MNHNY, SVGAGI (reference sequence). This CDR3 contains 14 residues. CDR3 loop: CASSYAEGGGEQYF. DNA of the CDR3: TGTGCCAGCAGTTACGCCGAAGGGGGGGGCGAGCAGTACTTC.

V usage is TRBV7-3 and J usage is TRBJ1-1, with 9 bases matching TRBD1. From germline, CDR1 is SGHTA and CDR2 FQGTGA. The CDR3 runs 17 residues. J was trimmed by 1 base and V by 5 bases; bases with no gene match: 11. This chain's CDR3 is CASSPGGTGPGNTEAFF. In DNA, the CDR3 is TGTGCCAGCAGCCCAGGAGGGACAGGGCCGGGGAACACTGAAGCTTTCTTT.

The CDR3 region is CASSPGQSLIEYTF. DNA of the CDR3: TGTGCCAGCTCACCGGGACAATCCCTGATTGAATACACCTTC. V is TRBV18 and J is TRBJ1-2; TRBD1 is a possible D gene (6 bases). The CDR3 is made up of 14 amino acids. Germline CDR1 and CDR2: KGHSH and LQKENI. V lost 3 bases, J lost 11 bases, and 19 bases lay in between.

The rearrangement links TRBV5-1 to TRBJ2-1, with 10 nucleotides matching TRBD1. The CDR3 is 14 amino acids. The J segment lost 7 bases and the V segment lost 3 bases, leaving 4 bases of the junction unmatched. Germline V gene data show CDR1 as SGHRS and CDR2 as YFSETQ. The CDR3 region is CASSSTGGRNEQFF. The CDR3 region has the DNA TGCGCCAGCAGCTCGACAGGGGGCAGGAATGAGCAGTTCTTC.

This chain uses TRBV10-3 with TRBJ2-7; 10 bases agree with TRBD1. Unmatched junction bases numbered 2, after V lost 4 bases and J lost 8 bases. Germline CDR1 ENHRY, CDR2 SYGVKD. CDR3 length: 12 amino acids. In DNA form, the CDR3 reads TGTGCCATCAGTGGGGACAGGGGTCAGCAGTACTTC. Translation gives CAISGDRGQQYF.

The CDR3 sequence is CASSKPGGDTIYF. CDR3 nucleotide sequence: TGTGCCAGCAGTAAGCCGGGGGGAGACACCATATATTTT. The J gene is TRBJ1-3, the V gene TRBV6-5; D may be TRBD1 (5 bases). The CDR3 is 13 amino acids. V was pared by 5 bases and J by 8 bases, with 13 bases between. Germline V gene data show CDR1 as MNHEY and CDR2 as SVGAGI.

V usage is TRBV9 and J usage is TRBJ2-7, with 9 bases lining up with TRBD2. The CDR3 has 16 amino acids. Trimming took 3 bases from V and 3 from J; bases not matched to a gene: 10. Per the germline V gene, CDR1 is SGDLS and CDR2 is YYNGEE. The CDR3 region is CASSGGPPAGGYEQYF. CDR3 bases: TGTGCCAGCAGCGGAGGTCCCCCAGCGGGAGGCTACGAGCAGTACTTC.